In its sample, the clone carrying this T cell receptor beta chain was seen once. Antigen specificity is unknown. This specimen comes from a study of graft-versus-host responses after intestinal transplantation. General study points: Individuals who had graft-donor T cell macrochimerism had allografts that showed high graft-versus-host to host-versus-graft clonal ratios.

This table comes from immunoSEQ multiplex PCR, and its TCRdb copy is limited to in-frame clones, with some not included. The sample has tens of thousands of clones, around 93% seen once. The sequencing here drew on unstimulated CD4+ T cells sorted from spleen or lymph node cells, taken before transplant. The sequence was obtained from a human donor who was the organ donor for an intestinal transplant.

For the CDR3, the DNA is TGTGCCATCAGTGAGTCGACTCGCCTTACTGAAGCTTTCTTT. This gives the protein CAISESTRLTEAFF. The chain employs TRBV10-3 and TRBJ1-1; D is unresolved. Trimming removed 0 bases from V and 5 bases from J, with 10 bases in between. Germline V CDR1 and CDR2: ENHRY, SYGVKD. The CDR3 covers 14 residues.